The 32 T cell receptor beta chains below were found in one sample sequenced in a study of OX40 agonist ivuxolimab in advanced cancers. Library method: the immunoSEQ multiplex PCR assay. The table was pulled from immuneACCESS by TCRdb, which kept in-frame rearrangements only. Such tables lose some clones; where checked, under half of the loss comes from unresolved V genes, and the rest has no known cause. This sample is represented by roughly 40,000 clones; about 86% of them were singletons. Together, the top ten hold about an eighth of the sample. This specimen consisted of CD4+ or CD8+ T cells sorted from blood, obtained in a trial of the OX40 agonist ivuxolimab. All receptors derive from an adult with an advanced solid tumor such as melanoma, head and neck, liver or kidney cancer.

The chain employs TRBV4-2 and TRBJ2-1; 14 nucleotides match TRBD2. Germline CDR1 LGHNA, CDR2 YNFKEQ. The CDR3 length is 18 residues. J lost 8 bases, V lost 0 bases, and 9 bases had no gene match. CDR3 amino acids: CASSQDVTSGREWDEQFF. The CDR3 DNA is TGTGCCAGCAGCCAAGATGTGACTAGCGGGAGGGAGTGGGATGAGCAGTTCTTC.

The rearrangement uses TRBV6-1 and TRBJ2-7, with D possibly matching TRBD1 (6 bases). Germline V lookup: CDR1 MNHNS, CDR2 SASEGT. V shed 8 bases and J shed 4 bases, with 12 bases lying between them. The CDR3 spans 12 residues. The chain's CDR3 is CASSPGAYEQYF. CDR3 nucleotide sequence: TGTGCCAGCTCCCCAGGGGCTTACGAGCAGTACTTC.

CDR3 amino acids: CARERGNSNQPQHF. The CDR3 DNA is TGTGCCAGGGAGAGAGGTAATAGCAATCAGCCCCAGCATTTT. The rearrangement links TRBV11-3 to TRBJ1-5; D call uncertain. The germline gives CDR1 SGHNT, CDR2 YENEEA. Trimming stripped 9 bases from V and 0 bases from J, with 12 bases between. The CDR3 extends over 14 amino acids.

The chain links TRBV4-3 to TRBJ1-5; D perhaps matches TRBD1 (5 bases). The length of the CDR3 is 15 residues. V was pared by 0 bases and J by 9 bases, with 15 bases between. Germline CDR1 is LGHNA and CDR2 is YSLEER. This CDR3 is CASSQDWQGSWPQHF. CDR3 in DNA: TGCGCCAGCAGCCAAGATTGGCAGGGCTCGTGGCCCCAGCATTTT.

V and J are TRBV29-1 and TRBJ2-1; D possibly corresponds to TRBD2 (5 bases). V lost 3 bases to trimming and J lost 4 bases, with 16 bases between them. The CDR3 is 15 amino acids. Germline V CDR1 and CDR2: SQVTM, ANQGSEA. CDR3 sequence (DNA): TGCAGCGTTGAGAGGATGGGAGAATTTTACAATGAGCAGTTCTTC. Residues: CSVERMGEFYNEQFF.

This clone was recorded a few times. The V gene is TRBV27, the J gene TRBJ1-2, with 8 bases aligning to TRBD1. The length of the CDR3 is 11 residues. CDR1 is MNHEY, CDR2 SMNVEV, per germline (reference sequence). V lost 9 bases, J lost 8 bases, and 5 bases stayed unmatched. The CDR3 nucleotides read TGTGCCAGTGGACAGGGTTGGGGCTACACCTTC. This codes for CASGQGWGYTF.

This chain connects TRBV5-6 to TRBJ2-7; either TRBD1 or TRBD2 may fit D (5 bases each). V lost 4 bases and J lost 6, with 17 bases in between. CDR1 SGHDT and CDR2 YYEEEE come from the germline V gene. The CDR3 spans 14 residues. Here the CDR3 DNA reads TGTGCCAGCAGCCCGGGGCCCATAGGTCCCGAGCAGTACTTC. It yields the protein CASSPGPIGPEQYF.

By share of the sample, this clone is medium-sized (0.01 to 0.1%). J is TRBJ2-7 and V is TRBV13, with a tentative D call TRBD1 (6 bases). The CDR3 has 15 amino acids. Deletions cut 5 bases from V and 0 bases from J, with 14 bases between. Germline CDR1 is PRHDT and CDR2 is FYEKMQ (reference sequence). The CDR3 spells CASSQRQDNSYEQYF. In nucleotides, the CDR3 is TGTGCCAGCAGCCAGCGACAGGACAACTCCTACGAGCAGTACTTC.

The rearrangement links TRBV5-1 to TRBJ1-1; tentatively, D is TRBD1 (6 bases). Trimming shortened V by 0 bases and J by 7 bases, and 13 bases separated the two germline ends. CDR3 length equals 14 residues. CDR1 and CDR2 from the germline V gene are SGHRS and YFSETQ. This CDR3 is CASSLGRGGFEAFF. DNA for the CDR3: TGCGCCAGCAGCTTGGGACGAGGGGGGTTTGAAGCTTTCTTT.

The V and J genes are TRBV4-2 and TRBJ2-1, with TRBD2 identical over 7 bases. Germline V gene sequence: CDR1 LGHNA, CDR2 YNFKEQ. The V gene end was trimmed by 7 bases and the J gene end by 8 bases; junction bases not matched to a gene: 17. The CDR3 covers 16 residues. This chain's CDR3 is CASTFQSGKGIYEQFF. As DNA, the CDR3 is TGTGCCAGCACATTTCAGAGCGGGAAAGGGATTTATGAGCAGTTCTTC.

The chain joins TRBV10-3 to TRBJ2-1; no reliable D call. From germline, CDR1 is ENHRY and CDR2 SYGVKD. This CDR3 region has 16 residues. The V and J ends lost 2 bases and 1 base respectively, with 12 bases between them. CDR3 region: CAISEEKTFSYNEQFF. The CDR3 DNA reads as TGTGCCATCAGTGAGGAGAAGACTTTTTCCTACAATGAGCAGTTCTTC.

This clone was counted between two and nine times. The rearrangement links TRBV7-9 to TRBJ2-5; tentatively, D is TRBD1 (5 bases). Germline V CDR1 and CDR2: SEHNR, FQNEAQ (reference sequence). The CDR3 is 18 residues long. Deletions cut 5 bases from V and 2 bases from J, with 24 bases between. CDR3 protein: CASSPPPDTDQTQETQYF. The CDR3 nucleotides read TGTGCCAGCAGCCCGCCCCCGGACACCGACCAAACACAAGAGACCCAGTACTTC.

The chain combines TRBV11-2 with TRBJ2-7; D possibly matches TRBD1 or TRBD2 (5 bases each). Germline V gives CDR1 SGHAT, CDR2 FQNNGV. Trimming removed 0 bases from V and 3 bases from J, with 12 bases in between. The CDR3 length is 15 residues. The CDR3 region has the DNA TGTGCCAGCAGCTTAGAGGGGGTTAGGGACTACGAGCAGTACTTC. Protein: CASSLEGVRDYEQYF.

The chain combines TRBV10-3 with TRBJ1-5; D might be TRBD1 (5 bases). Trimming removed 10 bases at V and 0 bases at J, with 19 bases between. In germline, CDR1 is ENHRY, CDR2 SYGVKD. The CDR3 totals 16 residues. The CDR3 nucleotides are TGTGCCACCTGGGGGGATCCCGAATATAGCAATCAGCCCCAGCATTTT. Translating gives CATWGDPEYSNQPQHF.

This clone occurred a few times. V and J are TRBV10-3 and TRBJ1-1, with 9 bases aligning to TRBD1. This CDR3 is 16 amino acids long. Germline lookup yields CDR1 ENHRY and CDR2 SYGVKD. V shed 0 bases, J shed 3 bases, and the junction held 5 bases outside the gene matches. The CDR3 DNA is TGTGCCATCAGTGAGTCCGAGGGACAGGGCTACACTGAAGCTTTCTTT. As protein: CAISESEGQGYTEAFF.

The V and J genes are TRBV4-1 and TRBJ2-7, with D unresolved. The germline gives CDR1 MGHRA, CDR2 YSYEKL. The CDR3 length is 15 residues. V lost 0 bases and J lost 2, with 11 bases in between. CDR3: CASSQELQDTYEQYF. Written as DNA, the CDR3 is TGCGCCAGCAGCCAAGAGCTACAAGATACCTACGAGCAGTACTTC.

The chain uses TRBV6-5 and TRBJ2-2, with 7 bases fitting TRBD1. J was trimmed by 7 bases and V by 0 bases; bases with no gene match: 8. Germline V gives CDR1 MNHEY, CDR2 SVGAGI. The CDR3 consists of 16 residues. The CDR3 spells CASSYSIGGASGELFF. The CDR3 DNA is TGTGCCAGCAGTTACTCGATAGGGGGCGCCAGCGGGGAGCTGTTTTTT.

The chain is built from TRBV5-1 and TRBJ2-7; 10 nucleotides match TRBD1. V shed 7 bases, J shed 3 bases, and the junction held 10 bases outside the gene matches. The CDR3 runs to 15 residues. Germline CDR1 SGHRS, CDR2 YFSETQ. The CDR3 region is CASRFRGQGHYEQYF. CDR3 nucleotides: TGCGCCAGCCGTTTCAGGGGACAGGGGCACTACGAGCAGTACTTC.

The J gene is TRBJ2-6, the V gene TRBV4-3; tentative D call: TRBD2 (5 bases). CDR1 LGHNA and CDR2 YSLEER come from the germline V gene. V lost 1 base and J 4 bases, leaving 20 bases between the germline ends. The CDR3 sequence is 19 residues long. DNA of the CDR3: TGCGCCAGCAGCCAAGTGGCGCTTTCCCTCTCGGGGGGGGCCAACGTCCTGACTTTC. This translates into CASSQVALSLSGGANVLTF.

This clone is medium-sized. This chain uses TRBV7-9 with TRBJ1-1; 10 bases match TRBD1. CDR3 length: 15 residues. V shed 6 bases and J 4 bases; nucleotides not matched to a gene: 8. From germline, CDR1 is SEHNR and CDR2 FQNEAQ (reference sequence). Here the CDR3 reads CASRAGTGDSTEAFF. The DNA for the CDR3 is TGTGCCAGCAGAGCCGGGACAGGGGACTCCACTGAAGCTTTCTTT.

The rearrangement links TRBV4-3 to TRBJ2-5; D remains unclear. The length of the CDR3 is 15 residues. Germline loops: CDR1 LGHNA, CDR2 YSLEER. Between the trimmed V and J ends, which lost 1 base and 2 bases, there was a span of 11 bases. The CDR3 reads CASSQVPAPQETQYF. The CDR3 region has the DNA TGCGCCAGCAGCCAAGTTCCAGCTCCTCAAGAGACCCAGTACTTC.

The chain recombines TRBV30 with TRBJ1-3; D is undetermined. With 2 bases removed from V and 8 bases from J, the gap between germline ends came to 13 bases. CDR1 is GTSNPN and CDR2 is SVGIG in the germline V gene (reference sequence). This CDR3 is 13 amino acids long. CDR3 DNA sequence: TGTGCCTGGAGTTGGGCCGTCCGCGACACCATATATTTT. This encodes CAWSWAVRDTIYF.

This clone has a handful of counts. V gene TRBV10-2 combines with J gene TRBJ1-5; 10 nucleotides match TRBD1. Germline CDR1 is WSHSY and CDR2 is SAAADI. CDR3 length: 15 residues. The trim removed 2 bases at V and 5 bases at J, leaving 3 bases unmatched. The CDR3 region has the DNA TGCGCCAGCAGTGAGACGGACAGGGGGTATCAGCCCCAGCATTTT. Protein sequence: CASSETDRGYQPQHF.

J is TRBJ2-1 and V is TRBV4-3; 8 nucleotides match TRBD2. The CDR3 sequence is 18 residues long. Looked up from germline, CDR1 is LGHNA and CDR2 is YSLEER. The V and J ends lost 0 bases and 4 bases, in that order; junction bases with no gene match: 11. The chain's CDR3 is CASSQDSSAGGAYNEQFF. The CDR3, as DNA: TGCGCCAGCAGCCAAGATAGTTCGGCGGGGGGCGCTTACAATGAGCAGTTCTTC.

The chain employs TRBV6-4 and TRBJ2-3; D gene ambiguous. The CDR3 totals 10 residues. Germline CDR1 reads MRHNA; CDR2 reads SNTAGT. The CDR3 reads CAPVKGTQYF. CDR3 bases: TGTGCGCCCGTGAAAGGTACGCAGTATTTT.

V gene TRBV7-8 combines with J gene TRBJ2-5; D uncertain. CDR1 is SGHVS and CDR2 is FQNEAQ in the germline V gene. This CDR3 comprises 15 residues. Trimming took off 7 bases at V and 6 bases at J, with 21 bases between the two ends. The chain's CDR3 is CASNLDAREWKTQYF. CDR3 DNA sequence: TGTGCCAGCAACTTGGACGCAAGGGAATGGAAGACCCAGTACTTC.

This clone appeared once. The CDR3 is CASSESTTPQHF. In DNA form, the CDR3 reads TGCGCCAGCAGTGAGTCGACAACGCCCCAGCATTTT. V gene TRBV10-2 combines with J gene TRBJ1-5, with D unclear. V lost 0 bases and J 9 bases, leaving 6 bases between the germline ends. The CDR3 is 12 residues long. Germline loops: CDR1 WSHSY, CDR2 SAAADI.

This clone qualifies as medium-sized. This rearrangement joins TRBV6-4 to TRBJ1-1; 10 bases align to TRBD1. CDR3 length: 15 residues. Germline V gene sequence: CDR1 MRHNA, CDR2 SNTAGT. Trimming at V came to 9 bases and at J to 1 base, leaving 8 bases not matched to a gene. The CDR3 loop is CASKSRDRGNTEAFF. CDR3 sequence (DNA): TGTGCCAGTAAAAGCCGGGACAGGGGGAACACTGAAGCTTTCTTT.

The V gene is TRBV27, the J gene TRBJ1-2, with TRBD1 as a possible D gene (5 bases). CDR3 length: 15 residues. V was pared by 1 base and J by 1 base, with 10 bases between. Germline CDR1 and CDR2: MNHEY and SMNVEV (reference sequence). This chain's CDR3 is CASSLFGGDNYGYTF. In nucleotides, the CDR3 is TGTGCCAGCAGTTTATTCGGGGGGGATAACTATGGCTACACCTTC.

The V call is TRBV19, the J call TRBJ1-1; tentatively, D is TRBD1 (6 bases). With 2 bases removed from V and 1 base from J, the gap between germline ends came to 11 bases. The CDR3 spans 15 residues. Germline CDR1 is LNHDA and CDR2 is SQIVND (reference sequence). This CDR3 is CASSIWRGRNTEAFF. The CDR3 nucleotides read TGTGCCAGTAGTATATGGAGGGGGAGGAACACTGAAGCTTTCTTT.

The CDR3 nucleotides are TGTGCCAGCAGCTTAGTAGCGGGCCACGAGACCCAGTACTTC. Translated: CASSLVAGHETQYF. This chain links TRBV7-9 with TRBJ2-5, with TRBD2 identical over 7 bases. Germline V CDR1 and CDR2: SEHNR, FQNEAQ (reference sequence). Trimming at V came to 1 base and at J to 5 bases, leaving 4 bases not matched to a gene. The CDR3 spans 14 residues.

This chain connects TRBV4-2 to TRBJ2-7, with 12 bases lining up with TRBD2. CDR3 length equals 18 residues. Trimming took 2 bases from V and 3 from J; bases not matched to a gene: 11. In germline, CDR1 is LGHNA, CDR2 YNFKEQ. The CDR3 region is CASSQTRLAGDVIYEQYF. In DNA, the CDR3 is TGTGCCAGCAGCCAAACGAGACTAGCGGGAGATGTGATCTACGAGCAGTACTTC.